Listed below are T cell receptor beta chains from one sample, sequenced in a study of metastatic and nonmetastatic thyroid tumors. With MiXCR, TCRdb called clones anew from the PCR reads. The table records 49,000 or so clones, 24% of them present only once. Sequencing was performed on blood. The receptors come from a male donor with papillary thyroid cancer or a benign thyroid nodule (not recorded which). Some clones in this sample may be carry-over from other donors' samples. Each CDR3 is given with its conserved first and last residue. Fields, in order: D gene, J gene, V gene, clone size, CDR3 protein, CDR3 DNA. D genes are given only for firm matches. Clone size is given for some rows only: seen once, a few or many times, or a class if the clone is expanded.

d_call: .
j_call: TRBJ2-2
v_call: TRBV3-1
clone_size: many
cdr3_aa: CASSQPSEPANTGELFF
cdr3_nt: TGTGCCAGCAGCCAACCTTCGGAACCGGCGAACACCGGGGAGCTGTTTTTT

d_call: TRBD1
j_call: TRBJ2-2
v_call: TRBV12-3/TRBV12-4
clone_size: many
cdr3_aa: CASRDRVNTGELFF
cdr3_nt: TGTGCCAGCAGGGACAGGGTGAACACCGGGGAGCTGTTTTTT

d_call: .
j_call: TRBJ2-2
v_call: TRBV12-3/TRBV12-4
clone_size: .
cdr3_aa: CASSLTVGELFF
cdr3_nt: TGTGCCAGCAGCTTAACAGTCGGGGAGCTGTTTTTT

d_call: TRBD1
j_call: TRBJ2-3
v_call: TRBV6-1
clone_size: few
cdr3_aa: CASATGGSTDTQYF
cdr3_nt: TGTGCCAGCGCGACAGGGGGCAGCACAGATACGCAGTATTTT

d_call: .
j_call: TRBJ1-6
v_call: TRBV27
clone_size: few
cdr3_aa: CASSFEGEYSPLHF
cdr3_nt: TGTGCCAGCAGTTTTGAGGGGGAGTATTCACCCCTCCACTTT

d_call: .
j_call: TRBJ2-2
v_call: TRBV6-2/TRBV6-3
clone_size: few
cdr3_aa: CASSYYGTGELFF
cdr3_nt: TGTGCCAGCAGTTACTATGGCACCGGGGAGCTGTTTTTT

d_call: .
j_call: TRBJ2-7
v_call: TRBV6-2/TRBV6-3
clone_size: medium-sized
cdr3_aa: CASSYVGPYEQYF
cdr3_nt: TGTGCCAGCAGTTATGTAGGGCCCTACGAGCAGTACTTC

d_call: .
j_call: TRBJ2-6
v_call: TRBV9
clone_size: .
cdr3_aa: CASSALQSGANVLTF
cdr3_nt: TGTGCCAGCAGCGCCTTACAGTCGGGGGCCAACGTCCTGACTTTC

d_call: .
j_call: TRBJ2-7
v_call: TRBV11-2
clone_size: .
cdr3_aa: CASGLVVGAWKTAYEQYF
cdr3_nt: TGTGCCAGCGGCTTAGTGGTGGGGGCATGGAAGACGGCCTACGAGCAGTACTTC

d_call: .
j_call: TRBJ2-3
v_call: TRBV7-8
clone_size: .
cdr3_aa: CASKFLHTDTQYF
cdr3_nt: TGTGCCAGCAAATTCCTCCACACAGATACGCAGTATTTT

d_call: .
j_call: TRBJ2-1
v_call: TRBV19
clone_size: many
cdr3_aa: CASSGDWNNEQFF
cdr3_nt: TGTGCCAGTAGTGGGGACTGGAACAATGAGCAGTTCTTC

d_call: .
j_call: TRBJ2-7
v_call: TRBV28
clone_size: medium-sized
cdr3_aa: CASSPLTALYEQYF
cdr3_nt: TGTGCCAGCAGTCCTTTGACTGCCCTCTACGAGCAGTACTTC

d_call: TRBD2
j_call: TRBJ2-7
v_call: TRBV29-1
clone_size: many
cdr3_aa: CSVAGQQIAGGPLEQYF
cdr3_nt: TGCAGCGTTGCTGGACAGCAGATAGCGGGAGGGCCCCTCGAGCAGTACTTC

d_call: TRBD2
j_call: TRBJ2-1
v_call: TRBV13
clone_size: .
cdr3_aa: CASSLLTLGLAGDKNEQFF
cdr3_nt: TGTGCCAGCAGCTTACTCACCCTGGGACTAGCGGGAGATAAGAATGAGCAGTTCTTC

d_call: TRBD1
j_call: TRBJ2-7
v_call: TRBV6-1
clone_size: few
cdr3_aa: CATTGTGEQYF
cdr3_nt: TGTGCCACGACAGGGACGGGCGAGCAGTACTTC

d_call: TRBD2
j_call: TRBJ2-1
v_call: TRBV5-6
clone_size: many
cdr3_aa: CASSLGLAGVVGEQFF
cdr3_nt: TGTGCCAGCAGCTTGGGGCTAGCGGGAGTCGTAGGTGAGCAGTTCTTC

d_call: TRBD2
j_call: TRBJ2-2
v_call: TRBV18
clone_size: .
cdr3_aa: CASSPPLAGGPRTGELFF
cdr3_nt: TGTGCCAGCTCACCGCCACTAGCGGGAGGGCCGCGAACCGGGGAGCTGTTTTTT

d_call: .
j_call: TRBJ2-1
v_call: TRBV30
clone_size: .
cdr3_aa: CACSEFARGYNEQFF
cdr3_nt: TGTGCCTGTAGCGAGTTCGCACGCGGGTACAATGAGCAGTTCTTC

d_call: .
j_call: TRBJ2-2
v_call: TRBV7-9
clone_size: .
cdr3_aa: CASERHTGELFF
cdr3_nt: TGTGCCAGCGAACGGCACACCGGGGAGCTGTTTTTT

d_call: TRBD1
j_call: TRBJ2-1
v_call: TRBV6-1
clone_size: medium-sized
cdr3_aa: CASTQGVNSYNEQFF
cdr3_nt: TGTGCCAGTACGCAGGGGGTTAACTCCTACAATGAGCAGTTCTTC

d_call: .
j_call: TRBJ1-1
v_call: TRBV6-2/TRBV6-3
clone_size: few
cdr3_aa: CASKVAEVSEAFF
cdr3_nt: TGTGCCAGCAAGGTGGCAGAGGTTTCTGAAGCTTTCTTT

d_call: .
j_call: TRBJ2-2
v_call: TRBV30
clone_size: many
cdr3_aa: CAWSVRLAARTGELFF
cdr3_nt: TGTGCCTGGAGTGTCCGTCTAGCAGCTCGGACCGGGGAGCTGTTTTTT

d_call: .
j_call: TRBJ2-5
v_call: TRBV29-1
clone_size: many
cdr3_aa: CSVKTELIPQETQYF
cdr3_nt: TGCAGCGTTAAGACGGAGCTTATACCCCAAGAGACCCAGTACTTC

d_call: .
j_call: TRBJ2-1
v_call: TRBV19
clone_size: few
cdr3_aa: CASSIGGPREQFF
cdr3_nt: TGTGCCAGTAGTATAGGGGGCCCACGGGAGCAGTTCTTC

d_call: TRBD2
j_call: TRBJ2-7
v_call: TRBV5-1
clone_size: .
cdr3_aa: CASTSGSSYEQYF
cdr3_nt: TGCGCCAGTACTAGCGGGAGCTCCTACGAGCAGTACTTC

d_call: .
j_call: TRBJ2-6
v_call: TRBV4-2
clone_size: few
cdr3_aa: CASSLGRDSYSGANVLTF
cdr3_nt: TGTGCCAGCAGCCTCGGGCGGGACAGCTACTCTGGGGCCAACGTCCTGACTTTC

d_call: TRBD2
j_call: TRBJ2-3
v_call: TRBV5-1
clone_size: many
cdr3_aa: CASSLARGGRGTDTQYF
cdr3_nt: TGCGCCAGCAGCTTGGCCCGTGGCGGGAGAGGCACAGATACGCAGTATTTT

d_call: .
j_call: TRBJ2-3
v_call: TRBV11-2
clone_size: .
cdr3_aa: CAISLVGLSYGDTQYF
cdr3_nt: TGTGCCATCAGCTTGGTGGGCCTTTCATATGGGGATACGCAGTATTTT

d_call: .
j_call: TRBJ1-2
v_call: TRBV20-1
clone_size: many
cdr3_aa: CSARGGPLGYGYTF
cdr3_nt: TGCAGTGCTCGAGGGGGTCCCTTAGGCTATGGCTACACCTTC

d_call: .
j_call: TRBJ2-3
v_call: TRBV6-1
clone_size: many
cdr3_aa: CASSEADTQYF
cdr3_nt: TGTGCCAGCAGTGAAGCCGATACGCAGTATTTT

d_call: TRBD2
j_call: TRBJ2-7
v_call: TRBV4-1
clone_size: many
cdr3_aa: CASSQAAGGMWEQYF
cdr3_nt: TGCGCCAGCAGCCAAGCAGCGGGGGGGATGTGGGAGCAGTACTTC

d_call: .
j_call: TRBJ2-3
v_call: TRBV5-4
clone_size: many
cdr3_aa: CASSSTERSTDTQYF
cdr3_nt: TGTGCCAGCAGCTCCACCGAGCGGAGCACAGATACGCAGTATTTT

d_call: TRBD2
j_call: TRBJ2-1
v_call: TRBV18
clone_size: many
cdr3_aa: CASSPTGTSGGVREQFF
cdr3_nt: TGTGCCAGCTCACCAACCGGGACTAGCGGGGGCGTCAGGGAGCAGTTCTTC

d_call: TRBD2
j_call: TRBJ2-3
v_call: TRBV5-1
clone_size: .
cdr3_aa: CASSLGLAGPIGEDTQYF
cdr3_nt: TGCGCCAGCAGCTTGGGACTAGCGGGCCCAATAGGGGAAGATACGCAGTATTTT

d_call: .
j_call: TRBJ2-7
v_call: TRBV11-2
clone_size: few
cdr3_aa: CASSLTSPYEQYF
cdr3_nt: TGCGCCAGCAGCTTGACTAGTCCCTACGAGCAGTACTTT

d_call: .
j_call: TRBJ2-2
v_call: TRBV6-2/TRBV6-3
clone_size: many
cdr3_aa: CASRLAGMPGELFF
cdr3_nt: TGTGCCAGCAGACTAGCTGGTATGCCCGGGGAGCTGTTTTTT

d_call: .
j_call: TRBJ1-2
v_call: TRBV10-3
clone_size: few
cdr3_aa: CAISVDLAGGYTF
cdr3_nt: TGTGCCATCAGTGTAGACCTGGCGGGGGGCTACACCTTC

d_call: .
j_call: TRBJ1-1
v_call: TRBV6-5
clone_size: many
cdr3_aa: CASSYNLNTEAFF
cdr3_nt: TGTGCCAGCAGTTACAACCTGAACACTGAAGCTTTCTTT

d_call: .
j_call: TRBJ2-4
v_call: TRBV2
clone_size: many
cdr3_aa: CASVSLAQTIQYF
cdr3_nt: TGTGCCAGCGTTTCTTTAGCCCAGACGATTCAGTACTTC

d_call: TRBD2
j_call: TRBJ2-4
v_call: TRBV9
clone_size: many
cdr3_aa: CASSGGTSAKNIQYF
cdr3_nt: TGTGCCAGCAGCGGAGGGACTAGCGCCAAAAACATTCAGTACTTC

d_call: .
j_call: TRBJ2-2
v_call: TRBV12-3/TRBV12-4
clone_size: .
cdr3_aa: CASSLGVNTGELFF
cdr3_nt: TGTGCCAGCAGTTTAGGGGTGAACACCGGGGAGCTGTTTTTT

d_call: TRBD1
j_call: TRBJ2-7
v_call: TRBV7-2
clone_size: many
cdr3_aa: CASSPWTGTYEQYF
cdr3_nt: TGTGCCAGCAGCCCGTGGACAGGGACCTACGAGCAGTACTTC

d_call: TRBD2
j_call: TRBJ2-7
v_call: TRBV6-2/TRBV6-3
clone_size: .
cdr3_aa: CASRYIAGAYEQYF
cdr3_nt: TGTGCCAGCAGGTATATAGCGGGAGCCTACGAGCAGTACTTC

d_call: .
j_call: TRBJ1-2
v_call: TRBV30
clone_size: once
cdr3_aa: CAWSPDSYNYGYTF
cdr3_nt: TGTGCCTGGAGCCCCGACTCTTATAACTATGGCTACACCTTC

d_call: TRBD1
j_call: TRBJ1-6
v_call: TRBV5-1
clone_size: .
cdr3_aa: CASSFGTVLSSPLHF
cdr3_nt: TGCGCCAGCAGCTTCGGGACAGTACTCAGTTCACCCCTCCACTTT

d_call: .
j_call: TRBJ1-2
v_call: TRBV12-5
clone_size: .
cdr3_aa: CASGLGQSLWGGYTF
cdr3_nt: TGTGCTAGTGGTTTGGGGCAGTCCCTGTGGGGTGGCTACACCTTC

d_call: .
j_call: TRBJ1-1
v_call: TRBV7-9
clone_size: many
cdr3_aa: CASSAAGNTEAFF
cdr3_nt: TGTGCCAGCAGCGCCGCGGGGAACACTGAAGCTTTCTTT

d_call: TRBD2
j_call: TRBJ2-1
v_call: TRBV29-1
clone_size: few
cdr3_aa: CSAGLAGGYSYNEQFF
cdr3_nt: TGCAGCGCGGGACTAGCGGGAGGGTACTCCTACAATGAGCAGTTCTTC

d_call: .
j_call: TRBJ2-1
v_call: TRBV4-1
clone_size: many
cdr3_aa: CASSQLGVAVPEYNEQFF
cdr3_nt: TGCGCCAGCAGCCAACTCGGGGTAGCGGTCCCGGAGTACAATGAGCAGTTCTTC

d_call: .
j_call: TRBJ2-1
v_call: TRBV6-1
clone_size: .
cdr3_aa: CASSDRAEPNEQFF
cdr3_nt: TGTGCCAGCAGTGATAGGGCAGAGCCCAATGAGCAGTTCTTC

d_call: .
j_call: TRBJ2-7
v_call: TRBV20-1
clone_size: .
cdr3_aa: CSASRGGVGEQYF
cdr3_nt: TGCAGTGCTAGCCGTGGGGGTGTGGGCGAGCAGTACTTC

d_call: TRBD2
j_call: TRBJ2-7
v_call: TRBV4-2
clone_size: .
cdr3_aa: CASILHRPRGAGTSLYEQYF
cdr3_nt: TGTGCCAGCATCCTCCACCGGCCCCGTGGGGCCGGGACTAGCCTTTACGAGCAGTACTTC

d_call: .
j_call: TRBJ1-5
v_call: TRBV27
clone_size: many
cdr3_aa: CASSPPDGVRSQPQHF
cdr3_nt: TGTGCCAGCAGTCCCCCCGACGGGGTCCGGAGTCAGCCCCAGCATTTT

d_call: .
j_call: TRBJ1-5
v_call: TRBV4-1
clone_size: many
cdr3_aa: CASSQERVLGNQPQHF
cdr3_nt: TGCGCCAGCAGCCAAGAGAGGGTATTAGGCAATCAGCCCCAGCATTTT

d_call: .
j_call: TRBJ1-5
v_call: TRBV19
clone_size: few
cdr3_aa: CASSTQKGQSQHF
cdr3_nt: TGTGCCAGTAGTACGCAAAAGGGGCAGTCCCAGCATTTT